Sequencing of this T cell receptor (beta chain) was carried out in a study of blood T cell repertoires in COVID-19 (TCRdb year 2020). Concerning the study at large: Collaborator samples came from the United States, Italy and Spain and covered acute and convalescent phases of COVID-19. The samples were drawn from two sources: the first 160 participants of the ongoing ImmuneRACE study, and 1,254 subjects contributed by 6 global collaborators. The dataset comprised deeply sampled blood TCRbeta repertoires from subjects exposed to, actively infected with, or recovered from COVID-19. A freely available public database, intended as a resource for researchers studying the immune response to SARS-CoV-2, is where the repertoires were released. The prospective study material was composed of cDNA or gDNA derived from T cells, B-cell-depleted T cells, or PBMCs. Sample metadata almost always included a de-identified subject ID, COVID-19 status, age in years and sex. Where available, HLA class I and class II types were obtained from metadata supplied by the sample provider rather than from assay-based typing.

CDR1 and CDR2, looked up from the germline V gene (reference sequence), are SGHKS and YYEKEE. Clipping removes 8 bases from V and 0 bases from J, with 3 as the unmatched junction base count. Reading from cysteine to phenylalanine, the CDR3 counts 13 amino acids. This entry keeps only the CDR3 DNA: 39 bases, framed from base 1. TCRbeta CDR3 regions were amplified from genomic DNA using the immunoSEQ Assay, a bias-controlled multiplex PCR. Concerning the study's data processing: Within the assay, amplification of reference gene primers was used to estimate how many nucleated cells each sample contained. To quantify the absolute abundance of each unique TCRbeta CDR3 rearrangement, sequence reads were collapsed and filtered. Productive Simpson clonality was computed per sample as the square root of Simpson's diversity index over productive rearrangements. TCRdb mirrors the immuneACCESS table, restricted to in-frame sequences. Some clones are absent from its copies; in checked studies, under half trace to an unresolved V gene, and the reason for the others is unknown. That table gives V, J and clone size, and the DNA gave D and trimming. Present in this sample are about 230,000 clones, 75% to 85% of which were seen just once. The leading ten clones occupy about 2% of the sample.

The study at large found these results: The amount of clinical and demographic metadata varied by source and participant and was provided uncurated.

A second Seattle source provided samples from volunteer blood donors who had recovered from COVID-19. Each collaborating institution followed its own protocols to collect whole blood in K2EDTA tubes. Collaborator samples were shipped for TCRbeta analysis as frozen whole blood, isolated PBMCs, or DNA extracted from either sample type. Details on this clone: Its cognate antigen has yet to be identified. The sample holds no much larger clone one base away, and base qualities are not on file.

This sequence originates from a middle-aged man who had recovered from COVID-19. Sample: peripheral blood. The sequence joins TRBV5-5 to TRBJ1-1, with 8 bases in between that match TRBD1. At the DNA level, the sequence is TGTGCCAGTGGGACAGGAATGAACACTGAAGCTTTCTTT. It translates as CASGTGMNTEAFF.